This is a list of T cell receptor beta chains from one sample in a study of blood T cells in healthy people across ages. TCRdb analysed the 5' RACE reads with MiXCR anew, one entry per CDR3 protein. The sample includes approximately 940,000 distinct CDR3 sequences, roughly 50% seen only once; the top ten take around an eighth. Sequenced input: blood. These receptors were collected from a man between 25 and 39 years old in good health. CDR3s include the opening cysteine and the closing phenylalanine or tryptophan. The order of the fields is J gene, clone size, D gene, V gene, CDR3 DNA, CDR3 protein. The D gene is left open where the match is weak. Expanded clones get a size class; other rows say once, few or many, or leave the size out.

j_call: TRBJ1-1; clone_size: NA; d_call: NA; v_call: TRBV20-1; cdr3_nt: TGCAGTGCTAGAGTGAGGGGATGGAACACTGAAGCTTTCTTT; cdr3_aa: CSARVRGWNTEAFF
j_call: TRBJ2-1; clone_size: once; d_call: TRBD1; v_call: TRBV5-1; cdr3_nt: TGCGCCAGCAGCCGGGACAGGGCGGTGGATGAGCAGTTCTTC; cdr3_aa: CASSRDRAVDEQFF
j_call: TRBJ2-6; clone_size: few; d_call: NA; v_call: TRBV2; cdr3_nt: TGTGCCAGCAGTGAGTCCTCTGGGGCCAACGTCCTGACTTTC; cdr3_aa: CASSESSGANVLTF
j_call: TRBJ2-1; clone_size: NA; d_call: TRBD2; v_call: TRBV7-9; cdr3_nt: TGTGCCAGCAGCTCTCCGGGGGGGGCTGAGCAGTTCTTC; cdr3_aa: CASSSPGGAEQFF
j_call: TRBJ2-3; clone_size: few; d_call: TRBD2; v_call: TRBV5-1; cdr3_nt: TGCGCCAGCAGCTCCAGCGGGGGGAAAGGCACAGATACGCAGTATTTT; cdr3_aa: CASSSSGGKGTDTQYF
j_call: TRBJ2-2; clone_size: few; d_call: TRBD1; v_call: TRBV15; cdr3_nt: TGTGCCACCAGCATTCAGGACAGGGACACCGGGGAGCTGTTTTTT; cdr3_aa: CATSIQDRDTGELFF
j_call: TRBJ2-5; clone_size: NA; d_call: NA; v_call: TRBV6-5; cdr3_nt: TGTGCCAGCAGGCCCAGGGGGGTCGGCGAGACCCAGTACTTC; cdr3_aa: CASRPRGVGETQYF
j_call: TRBJ1-6; clone_size: few; d_call: NA; v_call: TRBV20-1; cdr3_nt: TGCAGTGCTACGGATCAGGAGGCCCGCAAGAATTCACCCCTCCACTTT; cdr3_aa: CSATDQEARKNSPLHF
j_call: TRBJ1-6; clone_size: NA; d_call: NA; v_call: TRBV6-6; cdr3_nt: TGTGCCAGCAGTTCGACGTCAACCCATTCACCCCTCCACTTT; cdr3_aa: CASSSTSTHSPLHF
j_call: TRBJ1-3; clone_size: once; d_call: NA; v_call: TRBV10-3; cdr3_nt: TGTGCCATCAGGGATGACAGGACTGGAAACACCATATATTTT; cdr3_aa: CAIRDDRTGNTIYF
j_call: TRBJ1-2; clone_size: NA; d_call: NA; v_call: TRBV2; cdr3_nt: TGTGCCAGCAACGGAGAACAGAGAATTTTTTATGGCTACACCTTC; cdr3_aa: CASNGEQRIFYGYTF
j_call: TRBJ2-5; clone_size: NA; d_call: NA; v_call: TRBV5-1; cdr3_nt: TGCGCCAGCAGCCTCCCCCGCGGGCAAACCTTGGAGACCCAGTACTTC; cdr3_aa: CASSLPRGQTLETQYF
j_call: TRBJ2-1; clone_size: NA; d_call: TRBD2; v_call: TRBV11-3; cdr3_nt: TGTGCCAGCAGCTTTGCGGGAGGGGTTAGTGAGCAGTTCTTC; cdr3_aa: CASSFAGGVSEQFF
j_call: TRBJ1-3; clone_size: NA; d_call: NA; v_call: TRBV7-2; cdr3_nt: TGTGCCAGCAGCTTAGGTCAGGGGCAACGTGGAAACACCATATATTTT; cdr3_aa: CASSLGQGQRGNTIYF
j_call: TRBJ2-7; clone_size: few; d_call: NA; v_call: TRBV4-2; cdr3_nt: TGTGCCAGCAGCCATTCGAGAGTCCGCGAGCAGTACTTC; cdr3_aa: CASSHSRVREQYF
j_call: TRBJ1-1; clone_size: NA; d_call: NA; v_call: TRBV12-3/TRBV12-4; cdr3_nt: TGTGCCAGCACCATCTCAACAGGGACTGAAGCTTTCTTT; cdr3_aa: CASTISTGTEAFF
j_call: TRBJ1-6; clone_size: few; d_call: NA; v_call: TRBV6-1; cdr3_nt: TGTGCCAGCAGTGCCGGGACGAAAACAAGCTCCTATAATTCACCCCTCCACTTT; cdr3_aa: CASSAGTKTSSYNSPLHF
j_call: TRBJ2-1; clone_size: few; d_call: TRBD2; v_call: TRBV6-6; cdr3_nt: TGTGCCAGCAGTCCTCTGATGCGGGGGTTATACAATGAGCAGTTCTTC; cdr3_aa: CASSPLMRGLYNEQFF
j_call: TRBJ2-1; clone_size: NA; d_call: NA; v_call: TRBV10-3; cdr3_nt: TGTGCCATCATGGCCGGGGCAGACTACAATGAGCAGTTCTTC; cdr3_aa: CAIMAGADYNEQFF
j_call: TRBJ2-2; clone_size: NA; d_call: TRBD1; v_call: TRBV2; cdr3_nt: TGTGCCAGCAAAGGGACAGGGGCCAACACCGGGGAGCTGTTTTTT; cdr3_aa: CASKGTGANTGELFF
j_call: TRBJ2-7; clone_size: few; d_call: NA; v_call: TRBV11-1; cdr3_nt: TGTGCCAGCAGCTTAGCGCAGACAGGCAGCTACGAGCAGTACTTC; cdr3_aa: CASSLAQTGSYEQYF
j_call: TRBJ2-5; clone_size: NA; d_call: NA; v_call: TRBV5-1; cdr3_nt: TGCGCCAGCCGAGAGGGCCAAGAGACCCAGTACTTC; cdr3_aa: CASREGQETQYF
j_call: TRBJ1-2; clone_size: few; d_call: NA; v_call: TRBV11-2; cdr3_nt: TGTGCCAGCAGCTCGCTTACTTTGGCTCCACGACGTAATGGCTACACCTTC; cdr3_aa: CASSSLTLAPRRNGYTF
j_call: TRBJ2-3; clone_size: few; d_call: NA; v_call: TRBV7-6; cdr3_nt: TGTGCCAGCAGCTTTAATTCCCCCCCCTTCCCAGATACGCAGTATTTT; cdr3_aa: CASSFNSPPFPDTQYF
j_call: TRBJ2-7; clone_size: NA; d_call: NA; v_call: TRBV30; cdr3_nt: TGTGCCTGGAGTGTTTTAGACTCCTACGAGCAGTACTTC; cdr3_aa: CAWSVLDSYEQYF
j_call: TRBJ2-3; clone_size: NA; d_call: NA; v_call: TRBV20-1; cdr3_nt: TGCAGCATGCGGGGCGGGGGCTTTCAAGGTACGCAGTATTTT; cdr3_aa: CSMRGGGFQGTQYF
j_call: TRBJ2-3; clone_size: NA; d_call: NA; v_call: TRBV3-1; cdr3_nt: TGTGCCAGCAGCCAAGATACTGGGGGTACGCAGTATTTT; cdr3_aa: CASSQDTGGTQYF
j_call: TRBJ2-3; clone_size: few; d_call: TRBD2; v_call: TRBV4-2; cdr3_nt: TGTGCCAGCAGCCAAGCTGCGGGAGACACAGATACGCAGTATTTT; cdr3_aa: CASSQAAGDTDTQYF
j_call: TRBJ1-5; clone_size: NA; d_call: NA; v_call: TRBV7-8; cdr3_nt: TGTGCCAGCAGCTTAGGATCTTGGGGTCAGCCCCAGCATTTT; cdr3_aa: CASSLGSWGQPQHF
j_call: TRBJ2-1; clone_size: NA; d_call: TRBD2; v_call: TRBV6-2/TRBV6-3; cdr3_nt: TGTGCCACGTCCTTAGCGGGGGGAGCCTACAATGAGCAGTTCTTC; cdr3_aa: CATSLAGGAYNEQFF
j_call: TRBJ2-3; clone_size: NA; d_call: TRBD2; v_call: TRBV27; cdr3_nt: TGTGCCAGCAGCCCCCGTGGGGAGGGGCAGTATTTT; cdr3_aa: CASSPRGEGQYF
j_call: TRBJ2-2; clone_size: few; d_call: TRBD1; v_call: TRBV7-2; cdr3_nt: TGTGCCAGCAGCTACAGGGGAGTCGGGGAGCTGTTTTTT; cdr3_aa: CASSYRGVGELFF
j_call: TRBJ2-2; clone_size: NA; d_call: NA; v_call: TRBV5-1; cdr3_nt: TGCGCCAGCAGCTTGAACGCGGGGTCCCGCACCGGGGAGCTGTTTTTT; cdr3_aa: CASSLNAGSRTGELFF
j_call: TRBJ2-7; clone_size: once; d_call: NA; v_call: TRBV24-1; cdr3_nt: TGTGCCACCAGTGCTGCGGGTGACTACGAGCAGTACTTC; cdr3_aa: CATSAAGDYEQYF
j_call: TRBJ2-1; clone_size: few; d_call: NA; v_call: TRBV6-5; cdr3_nt: TGTGCCAGCAGTTACTCGGCGGGGTTCTACAATGAGCAGTTCTTC; cdr3_aa: CASSYSAGFYNEQFF
j_call: TRBJ2-1; clone_size: NA; d_call: NA; v_call: TRBV28; cdr3_nt: TGTGCCAGCAGCCTAGATAAGTACAATGAGCAGTTCTTC; cdr3_aa: CASSLDKYNEQFF
j_call: TRBJ1-1; clone_size: few; d_call: NA; v_call: TRBV10-3; cdr3_nt: TGTGCGAGGGACACTGAAGCTTTCTTT; cdr3_aa: CARDTEAFF
j_call: TRBJ2-1; clone_size: NA; d_call: NA; v_call: TRBV29-1; cdr3_nt: TGCAGCGTTGAGGGCGGGAACAATGAGCAGTTCTTC; cdr3_aa: CSVEGGNNEQFF
j_call: TRBJ2-4; clone_size: NA; d_call: NA; v_call: TRBV11-1; cdr3_nt: TGTGCCAGCAGCTACACCAGGGGGGTAGCCAAAAACATTCAGTACTTC; cdr3_aa: CASSYTRGVAKNIQYF
j_call: TRBJ2-1; clone_size: few; d_call: TRBD2; v_call: TRBV3-1; cdr3_nt: TGTGCCAGCAGCCGTCGGAGCGGGGTAGCGGGGGGGCCAGATGAGCAGTTCTTC; cdr3_aa: CASSRRSGVAGGPDEQFF
j_call: TRBJ2-1; clone_size: NA; d_call: NA; v_call: TRBV5-1; cdr3_nt: TGCGCCAGCAGCTACCCTCCCAGCTCCTACAATGAGCAGTTCTTC; cdr3_aa: CASSYPPSSYNEQFF
j_call: TRBJ1-5; clone_size: once; d_call: NA; v_call: TRBV20-1; cdr3_nt: TGCAGTGCCTCTCGGGCTTGGAATCAGCCCCAGCATTTT; cdr3_aa: CSASRAWNQPQHF